Presented here are 10 T cell receptor beta chains from one specimen sequenced in a study of T-cell memory formation after mild COVID-19. TCRdb called the 5' RACE reads again in MiXCR, with one record for every CDR3 protein. Altogether about 470,000 distinct CDR3 sequences are present, roughly 25% being singletons, with the ten largest covering around 12%. Material for sequencing was PBMCs or a T cell subset sorted from them (not recorded which). The source of these receptors is an adult woman who had mild COVID-19 (a few samples of this study predate the infection). Cell type and time point are not known.

CDR3 coding DNA: TGCGCCAGCAGCGAGGGGACGGGCACAGATACGCAGTATTTT. Protein sequence: CASSEGTGTDTQYF. This rearrangement joins TRBV5-1 to TRBJ2-3; D may be TRBD1 or TRBD2 (5 bases each). This CDR3 spans 14 amino acids. Germline values: CDR1 SGHRS, CDR2 YFSETQ. Between the trimmed V and J ends, which lost 4 bases and 1 base, there was a span of 10 bases. The full variable domain, completed using reference TRBV5-1 and TRBJ2-3, is KAGVTQTPRYLIKTRGQQVTLSCSPISGHRSVSWYQQTPGQGLQFLFEYFSETQRNKGNFPGRFSGRQFSNSRSEMNVSTLELGDSALYLCASSEGTGTDTQYFGPGTRLTVL.

The chain is built from TRBV7-9 and TRBJ2-3; D gene uncertain. The CDR3 contains 16 residues. Germline V gives CDR1 SEHNR, CDR2 FQNEAQ (reference sequence). Between the trimmed V and J ends, which lost 6 bases and 0 bases, there was a span of 16 bases. For the CDR3, the DNA is TGTGCCAGCAGTCCCTGGACGCTATCTAGCACAGATACGCAGTATTTT. Protein product: CASSPWTLSSTDTQYF.

This chain links TRBV12-3 or TRBV12-4 with TRBJ2-5; the D gene is possibly TRBD2 (6 bases). The CDR3 is 12 amino acids. V was shortened by 3 bases and J by 7 bases, with 9 bases between the two germline ends. CDR3 loop: CASSFGGWTQYF. CDR3 DNA: TGTGCCAGCAGTTTCGGGGGTTGGACCCAGTACTTC.

This clonotype was counted between two and nine times. The gene calls are TRBV5-1 and TRBJ2-3; 10 nucleotides agree with TRBD2. Germline V gene lookup returns CDR1 SGHRS and CDR2 YFSETQ. This CDR3 comprises 16 residues. The trim removed 7 bases at V and 6 bases at J, leaving 14 bases unmatched. The DNA for the CDR3 is TGCGCCAGCGGCCCTAGCGGGAGTACCCCGGGGGATACGCAGTATTTT. This translates into CASGPSGSTPGDTQYF.

This clonotype was seen only once. The chain employs TRBV29-1 and TRBJ2-7; 7 bases line up with TRBD2. J was trimmed by 2 bases and V by 7 bases; bases with no gene match: 5. This CDR3 region has 12 residues. CDR1 SQVTM and CDR2 ANQGSEA come from the germline V gene. CDR3 residues: CSAGLGAYEQYF. CDR3 nucleotide sequence: TGCAGCGCTGGACTAGGCGCCTACGAGCAGTACTTC.

This rearrangement joins TRBV7-9 to TRBJ2-6; D is perhaps TRBD2 (5 bases). Germline assignment: CDR1 SEHNR and CDR2 FQNEAQ (reference sequence). The CDR3 has 15 amino acids. With 1 base removed from V and 6 bases from J, the gap between germline ends came to 10 bases. CDR3 sequence reads: CASSLVWEKANVLTF. Here the CDR3 DNA reads TGTGCCAGCAGCTTAGTGTGGGAGAAGGCCAACGTCCTGACTTTC.

This clonotype occurred a few times. The chain carries TRBV5-1 and TRBJ2-7; perhaps TRBD2 as D (5 bases). CDR1 and CDR2 (germline): SGHRS, YFSETQ. V gave up 4 bases and J gave up 4 bases, with 12 bases separating them. The CDR3 is 13 amino acids. The DNA for the CDR3 is TGCGCCAGCAGCGGGGTGGACTCATACGAGCAGTACTTC. Amino acids: CASSGVDSYEQYF.

This clonotype was found many times. J is TRBJ2-1 and V is TRBV2; TRBD2 matches 8 bases. V lost 8 bases and J lost 6; bases outside the gene matches: 6. Germline CDR1 reads SNHLY; CDR2 reads FYNNEI. The CDR3 extends over 13 amino acids. The CDR3 loop reads CASGTGLGNEQFF. The CDR3 DNA follows: TGTGCCAGCGGAACGGGACTAGGCAATGAGCAGTTCTTC. Full variable domain (remainder filled in from reference TRBV2 and TRBJ2-1): EPEVTQTPSHQVTQMGQEVILRCVPISNHLYFYWYRQILGQKVEFLVSFYNNEISEKSEIFDDQFSVERPDGSNFTLKIRSTKLEDSAMYFCASGTGLGNEQFFGPGTRLTVL.

The CDR3 nucleotides read TGTGCCAGTAGTACCTCCCCAGGGGGCTTCCAGATGAACACTGAAGCTTTCTTT. It is translated as CASSTSPGGFQMNTEAFF. This chain connects TRBV19 to TRBJ1-1, with TRBD1 matching over 8 bases. Germline CDR1 is LNHDA and CDR2 is SQIVND (reference sequence). The J segment lost 0 bases and the V segment lost 4 bases, leaving 13 bases of the junction unmatched. This CDR3 contains 18 residues. The whole variable domain, filled in from reference TRBV19 and TRBJ1-1, reads DGGITQSPKYLFRKEGQNVTLSCEQNLNHDAMYWYRQDPGQGLRLIYYSQIVNDFQKGDIAEGYSVSREKKESFPLTVTSAQKNPTAFYLCASSTSPGGFQMNTEAFFGQGTRLTVV.

This clonotype was found a few times. V and J are TRBV28 and TRBJ2-7; TRBD1 aligns across 9 bases. The V gene end was trimmed by 5 bases and the J gene end by 1 base; junction bases not matched to a gene: 3. This CDR3 is 14 amino acids long. Germline assignment: CDR1 MDHEN and CDR2 SYDVKM. The CDR3 here is CASSRTGVSYEQYF. The DNA for the CDR3 is TGTGCCAGCAGTCGGACAGGGGTTTCCTACGAGCAGTACTTC.